One and the same sample provided the 8 T cell receptor beta chains below, sequenced in a study of T cells in women clearing cervical HPV infection. Measured with immunoSEQ multiplex PCR; TCRdb has only the in-frame clones, and not every one. The sample table includes around 39,000 clones. The sequencing input was blood buffy coat. The receptors come from a woman between 18 and 70 years old with a cervical HPV16 infection that either progressed to CIN3+ or cleared (not recorded which).

As concerns this clone: The read finishes 3 residues shy of the CDR3 end, and the germline J gene is used to complete it. This chain uses TRBV28 with TRBJ2-7; D might be TRBD1 (6 bases). The CDR3 spans 14 residues. Trimming removed 6 bases at V and 2 bases at J, with 14 bases between. Germline assignment: CDR1 MDHEN and CDR2 SYDVKM. Incomplete CDR3 DNA: TGTGCCAGCAGGGCCTCGGGACACCCCTACGAG. Protein product: CASRASGHPYE. The full-length CDR3 reads as CASRASGHPYEQYF.

About this clone itself: The read terminates 3 residues before the CDR3 end, so the remaining end is supplied by the germline J gene. The rearrangement joins TRBV5-1 to TRBJ2-7; no reliable D call. Between the trimmed V and J ends, which lost 0 bases and 0 bases, there was a span of 13 bases. The CDR3 has 16 residues. Germline loops: CDR1 SGHRS, CDR2 YFSETQ. The CDR3 protein is CASSLGALTDSYEQYF. The CDR3 DNA, read in part, is TGCGCCAGCAGCTTGGGGGCCCTGACGGACTCCTACGAG.

On this clone itself: Sequencing ends 3 residues short of the CDR3 end; the germline J gene provides the rest. The chain recombines TRBV13 with TRBJ2-7; TRBD1 is a possible D gene (6 bases). The V and J ends lost 0 bases and 4 bases respectively, with 16 bases between them. CDR1 is PRHDT, CDR2 FYEKMQ, per germline (reference sequence). The CDR3 has 16 amino acids. The CDR3 loop reads CASSLGGAGNRYEQYF. The covered CDR3 bases are TGTGCCAGCAGCTTAGGGGGGGCAGGGAATCGGTACGAG.

Notes on this clone: Read coverage stops 3 residues before the CDR3 terminus; the germline J gene supplies the remainder. V gene TRBV28 combines with J gene TRBJ2-5, with 7 bases that match TRBD1. Germline V gives CDR1 MDHEN, CDR2 SYDVKM. With 5 bases clipped from V and 4 bases from J, the junction kept 7 bases outside the gene matches. The CDR3 runs 14 residues. CDR3 DNA, as far as it was read: TGTGCCAGCAGTCCCGGGGACAGCCCAGAGACC. Residues: CASSPGDSPET. In full, the CDR3 reads CASSPGDSPETQYF.

Comment on this clone: The read comes to an end 3 residues before the CDR3 does, leaving the germline J gene to fill in the end. The rearrangement joins TRBV20-1 to TRBJ2-7, with D tentatively TRBD1 (5 bases). Germline-derived CDR1 and CDR2 are DFQATT and SNEGSKA (reference sequence). Deletions cut 3 bases from V and 4 bases from J, with 13 bases between. The CDR3 is 13 residues long. Partial CDR3 DNA: TGCAGTGCTAGGAAAACAGGACCTTACGAG. Translation: CSARKTGPYE. Given in full, the CDR3 is CSARKTGPYEQYF.

As regards this clone: The CDR3 end is not reached by the read, which stops 3 residues before it; the germline J gene fills it in. V is TRBV18 and J is TRBJ1-1; no definite D call. Germline CDR1 and CDR2: KGHSH and LQKENI. The CDR3 loop spans 12 amino acids. CDR3 DNA (partial): TGTGCCAGCTCCGCTGCGTTATACGAG. It encodes CASSAALYE. The full-length CDR3 reads as CASSAALYEAFF.

In regard to this clone: The read finishes 3 residues shy of the CDR3 end, and the germline J gene is used to complete it. This chain uses TRBV30 with TRBJ2-4, with D possibly being TRBD2 (7 bases). CDR3 length: 14 amino acids. CDR1 is GTSNPN and CDR2 is SVGIG in the germline V gene (reference sequence). CDR3 DNA, as far as it was read: TGTGCCTGGAGTGTAGTACGGGGGGCAGGTGGT. Its translation is CAWSVVRGAGG. The CDR3 reads in full as CAWSVVRGAGGQYF.

With respect to this clone: The CDR3 extends 3 residues past the end of the read, so its final part is completed from the germline J gene. The rearrangement joins TRBV18 to TRBJ2-5; D possibly corresponds to TRBD1 (7 bases). Trimming removed 0 bases from V and 2 bases from J, with 19 bases in between. This CDR3 has 18 amino acids. Looked up from germline, CDR1 is KGHSH and CDR2 is LQKENI. The CDR3 region is CASSPPWGSAGGQETQYF. The sequenced part of the CDR3 DNA is TGTGCCAGCTCACCACCGTGGGGTTCGGCAGGGGGGCAAGAGACC.